The 15 T cell receptor beta chains reported below all come from one sample, sequenced in a study of blood T cells in healthy people across ages. Through a sample-barcoded 5' primer and a J-beta primer mix, a second PCR was run for 7 to 11 cycles. Using its own MiXCR run on the 5' RACE reads, TCRdb lists one record per CDR3 protein. The sample consists of 1.8 million or so distinct CDR3 sequences, approximately 40% of them appearing once. The sample was blood. These receptors were collected from a human donor in good health.

This clonotype was counted between two and nine times. This chain links TRBV6-2 or TRBV6-3 with TRBJ1-6; D is possibly TRBD1 (5 bases). Germline CDR1 and CDR2: MNHEY and SVGEGT. Trimming cost V 6 bases and J 0 bases, with 12 bases left between them. The CDR3 has 16 residues. CDR3 residues: CASRGLQSSYNSPLHF. Here the CDR3 DNA reads TGTGCCAGCAGGGGACTCCAGAGCTCCTATAATTCACCCCTCCACTTT.

The CDR3 sequence is CASSLALLAGEVDSYNEQFF. CDR3 DNA: TGTGCCAGCAGCTTAGCGCTACTAGCGGGAGAGGTGGACTCCTACAATGAGCAGTTCTTC. V usage is TRBV7-2 and J usage is TRBJ2-1; TRBD2 agrees at 11 bases. The V gene end was trimmed by 0 bases and the J gene end by 0 bases; junction bases not matched to a gene: 10. Germline CDR1 SGHTA, CDR2 FQGNSA. The CDR3 has 20 amino acids. Full variable domain (rest looked up from reference TRBV7-2 and TRBJ2-1): GAGVSQSPSNKVTEKGKDVELRCDPISGHTALYWYRQSLGQGLEFLIYFQGNSAPDKSGLPSDRFSAERTGGSVSTLTIQRTQQEDSAVYLCASSLALLAGEVDSYNEQFFGPGTRLTVL.

The CDR3 DNA sequence: TGTGCCAGCAGCCCGACTAGCGGGGGGGTTGGAGAGCAGTACTTC. This encodes CASSPTSGGVGEQYF. The chain links TRBV7-2 to TRBJ2-4; 14 nucleotides match TRBD2. Per the germline V gene, CDR1 is SGHTA and CDR2 is FQGNSA. V was clipped by 5 bases and J by 13 bases; unmatched bases: 10. The CDR3 runs to 15 residues.

The V gene is TRBV28, the J gene TRBJ1-4; 7 positions agree with TRBD1. V shed 4 bases, J shed 0 bases, and the junction held 5 bases outside the gene matches. The CDR3 covers 16 residues. Germline CDR1 reads MDHEN; CDR2 reads SYDVKM. CDR3 DNA: TGTGCCAGCAGTTCCACAGGGGAGGCAACTAATGAAAAACTGTTTTTT. This translates into CASSSTGEATNEKLFF.

This chain connects TRBV4-3 to TRBJ2-5; unclear D gene. Trimming pared 0 bases from V and 4 bases from J, leaving 18 bases between. Germline-derived CDR1 and CDR2 are LGHNA and YSLEER. This CDR3 comprises 17 residues. The DNA for the CDR3 is TGCGCCAGCAGCCAAGATTCGCGTACAGACGTCGGAGAGACCCAGTACTTC. The encoded protein is CASSQDSRTDVGETQYF.

The chain carries TRBV19 and TRBJ1-1; D uncertain. Trimming took 0 bases from V and 4 from J, leaving 6 bases between them. The germline V gene has CDR1 LNHDA and CDR2 SQIVND (reference sequence). The CDR3 sequence is 13 residues long. The CDR3: CASSIDPVTEAFF. DNA for the CDR3: TGTGCCAGTAGTATAGATCCTGTCACTGAAGCTTTCTTT.

This clonotype was seen a handful of times. The gene calls are TRBV6-5 and TRBJ2-1, with 10 nucleotides matching TRBD2. Germline V gene data show CDR1 as MNHEY and CDR2 as SVGAGI. V lost 0 bases and J lost 9; bases outside the gene matches: 5. This CDR3 comprises 15 residues. The CDR3 DNA is TGTGCCAGCAGTTACTCCCTAGCGGGGGTTAGTGAGCAGTTCTTC. Translating it yields CASSYSLAGVSEQFF.

This chain joins TRBV6-2 or TRBV6-3 and TRBJ1-1, with D possibly matching TRBD1 (5 bases). V lost 7 bases and J 3 bases, leaving 18 bases between the germline ends. CDR1 is MNHEY, CDR2 SVGEGT, per germline. This CDR3 is 15 amino acids long. Written as DNA, the CDR3 is TGTGCCAGCACCTCGGGGCGTAACTCGGACACTGAAGCTTTCTTT. It specifies CASTSGRNSDTEAFF.

A few counts support this clonotype. This rearrangement joins TRBV20-1 to TRBJ2-1; 10 bases agree with TRBD2. This CDR3 has 15 amino acids. V lost 8 bases to trimming and J lost 6 bases; unmatched junction nucleotides: 13. In germline, CDR1 is DFQATT, CDR2 SNEGSKA (reference sequence). CDR3 DNA: TGCAGTCCCCGATCTGGTAGCGGGGGGTTCAATGAGCAGTTCTTC. Translating it yields CSPRSGSGGFNEQFF.

This chain connects TRBV7-8 to TRBJ2-2; TRBD1 might be the D (5 bases). V lost 7 bases, J lost 2 bases, and 17 bases lay in between. The CDR3 loop spans 16 amino acids. From germline, CDR1 is SGHVS and CDR2 FQNEAQ. CDR3 sequence: CASNLRGTVNTGELFF. CDR3 DNA sequence: TGTGCCAGCAACCTAAGGGGTACCGTAAACACCGGGGAGCTGTTTTTT. Based on the CDR3 plus reference TRBV7-8 and TRBJ2-2, the full variable domain is GAGVSQSPRYKVAKRGQDVALRCDPISGHVSLFWYQQALGQGPEFLTYFQNEAQLDKSGLPSDRFFAERPEGSVSTLKIQRTQQEDSAVYLCASNLRGTVNTGELFFGEGSRLTVL.

This clonotype was recorded at least ten times. V is TRBV6-4 and J is TRBJ2-1; 9 bases line up with TRBD2. The CDR3 is 15 amino acids. After removal of 6 bases from V and 1 base from J, the junction contained 4 bases not matched to a gene. Germline loops: CDR1 MRHNA, CDR2 SNTAGT. The CDR3 sequence is CASRRRGGSYNEQFF. The DNA for the CDR3 is TGTGCCAGCAGGAGGCGGGGGGGTTCCTACAATGAGCAGTTCTTC.

The chain has TRBV5-5 and TRBJ2-7; 7 nucleotides line up with TRBD1. Germline CDR1 and CDR2: SGHKS and YYEKEE (reference sequence). This CDR3 has 17 amino acids. V lost 4 bases to trimming and J lost 2 bases; unmatched junction nucleotides: 15. The CDR3 spells CASSQDSTDRDPYEQYF. The DNA for the CDR3 is TGTGCCAGCAGCCAGGATTCGACAGACAGGGACCCCTACGAGCAGTACTTC.

This clonotype has just a few counts. The chain carries TRBV25-1 and TRBJ1-2, with TRBD1 as a possible D gene (6 bases). Trimming took off 4 bases at V and 1 base at J, with 7 bases between the two ends. The CDR3 is 13 residues long. Germline values: CDR1 MGHDK, CDR2 SYGVNS. CDR3 sequence: CASSGGHNYGYTF. CDR3 in DNA: TGTGCCAGCAGTGGGGGACATAACTATGGCTACACCTTC.

The J gene is TRBJ2-7, the V gene TRBV4-3; D is possibly TRBD1 (5 bases). V was clipped by 1 base and J by 4 bases, with 14 bases between them. The CDR3 runs 15 residues. Per the germline V gene, CDR1 is LGHNA and CDR2 is YSLEER. Here the CDR3 reads CASSQVIQGGYEQYF. The CDR3 coding sequence is TGCGCCAGCAGCCAAGTAATCCAGGGTGGATACGAGCAGTACTTC.

This clonotype was seen a handful of times. The CDR3 DNA sequence: TGTGCCACCAGTGACGGCAGCTGGAGTGTGAATCAGCCCCAGCATTTT. Residues: CATSDGSWSVNQPQHF. The chain has TRBV24-1 and TRBJ1-5; D call uncertain. The CDR3 consists of 16 residues. Germline V gene data show CDR1 as KGHDR and CDR2 as SFDVKD. The V end lost 4 bases, the J end lost 4 bases, and 16 bases lay between the germline ends.